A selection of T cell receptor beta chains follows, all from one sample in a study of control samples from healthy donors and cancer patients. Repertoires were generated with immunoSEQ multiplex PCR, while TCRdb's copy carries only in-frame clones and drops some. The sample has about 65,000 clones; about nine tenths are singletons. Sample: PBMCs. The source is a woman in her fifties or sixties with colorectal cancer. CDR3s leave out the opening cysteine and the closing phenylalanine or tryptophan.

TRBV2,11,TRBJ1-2,ASSVSPSYGYT
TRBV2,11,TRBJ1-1,ASSGQLNTEAF
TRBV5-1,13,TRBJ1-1,ASSLSGGQGTEAF
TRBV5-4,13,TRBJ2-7,ASSLQQGARDEQY
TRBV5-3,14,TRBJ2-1,ARSIGDSPPYNEQF
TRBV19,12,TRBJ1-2,ASRPDSSFYGYT
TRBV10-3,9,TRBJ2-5,ATRTEETQY
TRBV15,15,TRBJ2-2,ATTAEPGGTNTGELF
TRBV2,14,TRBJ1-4,ASSGRGGGTNEKLF
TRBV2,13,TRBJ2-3,ASSESGGRTDTQY
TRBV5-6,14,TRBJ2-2,ASSSPGLAYTGELF
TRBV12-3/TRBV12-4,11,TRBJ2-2,AIRTRGTGELF
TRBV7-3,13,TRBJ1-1,ASSSTGAREDEAF
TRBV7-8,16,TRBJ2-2,ASSARWFGGGLAGELF
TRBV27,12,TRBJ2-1,ASSLRGPHNEQF
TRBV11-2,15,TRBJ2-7,ASSPPTGWGPIYEQY
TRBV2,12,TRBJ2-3,ASRNPPLGTVQY
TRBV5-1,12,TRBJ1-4,ASSEGGANEKLF
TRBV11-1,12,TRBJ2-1,ASSFSGSLGEQF
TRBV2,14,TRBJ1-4,ASSARGALTNEKLF